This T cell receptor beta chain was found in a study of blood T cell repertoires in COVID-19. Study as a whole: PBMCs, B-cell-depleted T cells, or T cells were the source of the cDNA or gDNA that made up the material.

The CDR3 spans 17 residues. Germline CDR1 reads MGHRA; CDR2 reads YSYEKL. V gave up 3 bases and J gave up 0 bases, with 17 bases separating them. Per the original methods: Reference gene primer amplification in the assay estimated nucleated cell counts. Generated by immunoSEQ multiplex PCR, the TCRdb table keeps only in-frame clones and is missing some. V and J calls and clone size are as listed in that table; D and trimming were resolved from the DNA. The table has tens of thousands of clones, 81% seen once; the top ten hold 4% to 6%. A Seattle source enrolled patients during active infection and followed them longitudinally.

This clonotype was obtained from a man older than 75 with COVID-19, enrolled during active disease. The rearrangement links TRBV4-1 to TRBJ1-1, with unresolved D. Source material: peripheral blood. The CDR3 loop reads CASSHGSQFNLNTEAFF. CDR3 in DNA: TGCGCCAGCAGCCATGGATCACAGTTCAACCTGAACACTGAAGCTTTCTTT.